This T cell receptor beta chain came from a study of vaccination effects on CD4 cells after COVID-19. On this clone: Its antigen is unidentified.

Broader study findings: By a late point after vaccination, infection- and vaccine-induced clones had shrunk markedly through clonal contraction.

TCRdb's table, derived via immunoSEQ multiplex PCR, lists solely in-frame clones and lacks some. The data contain about 37,000 clones, less than 70% of them singletons. CDR3 length: 15 residues. The germline V gene has CDR1 MDHEN and CDR2 SYDVKM. V was pared by 7 bases and J by 2 bases, with 16 bases between. Before any sequencing was done, the ViraFEST assay used viral peptide pools to expand antigen-specific CD4+ T cells. After around nine days in culture, the CD4+ T cells were isolated. Nucleocapsid antibodies were negative in the vaccine recipients, who had never had SARS-CoV-2 infection. Cultures of a few million PBMC per well contained 9.5 to 10 IU/ml IL-2 plus 10 ug/ml peptides.

The chain joins TRBV28 to TRBJ2-3; possible D gene TRBD2, 5 bases. The TCR comes from a human donor who received a COVID-19 vaccine. Here the sequenced sample was CD4+ T cells from PBMCs cultured with HCoV-OC43 spike peptides, taken before COVID-19 vaccination. Specified subset: HCoV-OC43 spike overlapping peptide pool stimulation. DNA of the CDR3: TGTGCCAGCAACTCGCGGGCCTCCTACACAGATACGCAGTATTTT. Residues: CASNSRASYTDTQYF.